Listed below are T cell receptor beta chains from one sample, sequenced in a study of CD8+ T cells in alopecia areata. Profiling relied on immunoSEQ multiplex PCR, and the TCRdb table lists in-frame clones only, not all of them. In the table there are about 190,000 clones, approximately 57% of which are singletons. The sequencing here drew on CD4+ T cells sorted from blood, taken at week 24, from a patient treated with tofacitinib. These receptors came from a human donor with alopecia areata. Each CDR3 is given with its conserved first and last residue. A D gene is named only where the DNA matches it firmly. Where a row states a size, it is once, few, many or the class of an expanded clone; other rows omit it.

j_gene | d_gene | abundance | v_gene | CDR3aa | CDR3nt
TRBJ2-1 | - | medium-sized | TRBV11-2 | CASSQPSDPGNEQFF | TGTGCCAGCAGCCAACCCTCGGACCCGGGCAATGAGCAGTTCTTC
TRBJ1-2 | - | few | TRBV19 | CASTLDSRPGGYTF | TGTGCCAGTACTTTGGACAGTCGACCGGGGGGCTACACCTTC
TRBJ1-4 | - | few | TRBV2 | CASREPVSTNEKLFF | TGTGCCAGCAGAGAACCAGTCTCAACTAATGAAAAACTGTTTTTT
TRBJ1-2 | - | once | TRBV7-3 | CASSLTAEHGYTF | TGTGCCAGCAGCTTAACGGCGGAGCATGGCTACACCTTC
TRBJ1-6 | TRBD1 | - | TRBV7-2 | CASSTQGRDNSPLHF | TGTGCCAGCAGCACACAGGGGCGGGATAATTCACCCCTCCACTTT
TRBJ1-6 | - | once | TRBV27 | CASSLGQGFSPLHF | TGTGCCAGCAGTTTAGGGCAGGGATTTTCACCCCTCCACTTT
TRBJ2-3 | - | - | TRBV5-1 | CASSLGQNTDTQYF | TGCGCCAGCAGCTTGGGGCAGAACACAGATACGCAGTATTTT
TRBJ1-1 | - | - | TRBV7-9 | CASSSQGGNTEAFF | TGTGCCAGCAGCTCCCAAGGGGGTAACACTGAAGCTTTCTTT
TRBJ2-7 | TRBD1 | - | TRBV29-1 | CSVDSGGSTYEQYF | TGCAGCGTTGATTCAGGGGGATCCACCTACGAGCAGTACTTC
TRBJ1-1 | - | few | TRBV29-1 | CSVSGSGTEAFF | TGCAGCGTTTCGGGGTCGGGCACTGAAGCTTTCTTT
TRBJ1-2 | - | - | TRBV29-1 | CSVGSLGGYTF | TGCAGCGTTGGAAGTTTAGGGGGCTACACCTTC
TRBJ1-1 | - | few | TRBV6-5 | CASKVRGYTEAFF | TGTGCCAGCAAAGTCCGGGGGTATACTGAAGCTTTCTTT
TRBJ2-7 | - | - | TRBV5-4 | CASSLVSSSYEQYF | TGTGCCAGCAGCTTGGTCTCGAGCTCCTACGAGCAGTACTTC
TRBJ1-1 | - | - | TRBV30 | CAWRAGMNTEAFF | TGTGCCTGGAGGGCTGGCATGAACACTGAAGCTTTCTTT
TRBJ1-1 | - | - | TRBV29-1 | CSVGRATEAFF | TGCAGCGTTGGCAGGGCCACTGAAGCTTTCTTT
TRBJ2-1 | - | - | TRBV11-2 | CASSQLRGALNEQFF | TGTGCCAGCAGCCAACTGCGCGGGGCCTTAAATGAGCAGTTCTTC
TRBJ1-2 | TRBD1 | few | TRBV12-5 | CASGISGTGFGYGYTF | TGTGCTAGTGGCATATCCGGGACAGGGTTTGGCTATGGCTACACCTTC
TRBJ2-1 | TRBD1 | - | TRBV5-1 | CASSQTGDEQFF | TGCGCCAGCAGCCAGACAGGGGATGAGCAGTTCTTC
TRBJ2-7 | - | few | TRBV28 | CAVAGSSYEQYF | TGTGCTGTCGCGGGGAGCTCCTACGAGCAGTACTTC
TRBJ2-1 | - | - | TRBV7-3 | CASSLKPSSHEQFF | TGTGCCAGCAGCTTAAAGCCTAGCTCGCATGAGCAGTTCTTC
TRBJ2-7 | TRBD1 | - | TRBV11-2 | CASSQRRQGTSSYEQYF | TGTGCCAGCAGTCAACGGAGACAGGGGACTTCCTCCTACGAGCAGTACTTC
TRBJ1-4 | - | - | TRBV19 | CASSIIQTRGGEKLFF | TGTGCCAGTAGTATCATTCAGACAAGAGGAGGTGAAAAACTGTTTTTT
TRBJ2-5 | - | - | TRBV19 | CASSMSLKETQYF | TGTGCCAGTAGTATGAGTCTTAAAGAGACCCAGTACTTC
TRBJ1-2 | - | - | TRBV9 | CASSVGGLNYGYTF | TGTGCCAGCAGCGTAGGAGGGCTGAACTATGGCTACACCTTC
TRBJ2-3 | TRBD2 | few | TRBV11-3 | CASSFGAGGSTQYF | TGTGCCAGCAGCTTCGGAGCGGGGGGGAGTACGCAGTATTTT
TRBJ2-3 | TRBD2 | - | TRBV9 | CASSARGRAPSTDTQYF | TGTGCCAGCAGCGCCCGTGGGAGGGCTCCTAGCACAGATACGCAGTATTTT
TRBJ2-7 | - | - | TRBV5-1 | CASSHGLLSYEQYF | TGCGCCAGCAGCCACGGGCTACTCTCCTACGAGCAGTACTTC
TRBJ1-6 | - | - | TRBV4-3 | CASSQSLDQTGSPLHF | TGCGCCAGCAGCCAATCTTTGGACCAGACGGGTTCACCCCTCCACTTT
TRBJ1-4 | TRBD1 | - | TRBV5-1 | CASSSWTGSSEKLFF | TGCGCCAGCAGCTCCTGGACAGGGAGTAGTGAAAAACTGTTTTTT
TRBJ2-3 | - | once | TRBV25-1 | CASSETMPGAEQYF | TGTGCCAGCAGTGAAACAATGCCGGGGGCGGAGCAGTATTTT
TRBJ1-1 | - | - | TRBV5-1 | CASSLEAANTEAFF | TGCGCCAGCAGCCTGGAAGCAGCTAACACTGAAGCTTTCTTT
TRBJ1-5 | - | - | TRBV5-1 | CASSLGTGTNQPQHF | TGCGCCAGCAGCTTAGGGACTGGCACCAATCAGCCCCAGCATTTT
TRBJ1-2 | - | - | TRBV30 | CAWSPTQGNYGYTF | TGTGCCTGGAGCCCAACACAGGGTAACTATGGCTACACCTTC
TRBJ2-7 | - | - | TRBV29-1 | CSVDNGNYEQYF | TGCAGCGTTGATAACGGAAACTACGAGCAGTACTTC
TRBJ2-2 | TRBD1 | - | TRBV2 | CASSPDRARAGELFF | TGTGCCAGCAGTCCGGACAGGGCCAGGGCCGGGGAGCTGTTTTTT
TRBJ2-5 | - | - | TRBV6-6 | CASSYSGPQETQYF | TGTGCCAGCAGTTACTCTGGGCCTCAAGAGACCCAGTACTTC
TRBJ2-5 | TRBD2 | few | TRBV11-3 | CASSSTSGGAVYGQETQYF | TGTGCCAGCAGCTCGACTAGCGGGGGGGCAGTTTATGGGCAAGAGACCCAGTACTTC
TRBJ2-6 | - | - | TRBV4-3 | CASSQDGRAGANVLTF | TGCGCCAGCAGCCAAGATGGTAGGGCTGGGGCCAACGTCCTGACTTTC
TRBJ2-5 | - | few | TRBV7-3 | CASSLRAGQETQYF | TGTGCCAGCAGCTTACGGGCAGGCCAAGAGACCCAGTACTTC
TRBJ2-7 | TRBD2 | - | TRBV4-2 | CASSQDQVAGGSYEQYF | TGTGCCAGCAGCCAAGATCAGGTAGCGGGGGGCTCCTACGAGCAGTACTTC
TRBJ2-1 | TRBD2 | once | TRBV29-1 | CSVEGLAGGQLGEQFF | TGCAGCGTTGAGGGACTAGCGGGGGGGCAGTTGGGCGAGCAGTTCTTC
TRBJ2-6 | - | - | TRBV11-1 | CASSPRGESSGANVLTF | TGTGCCAGCAGCCCCAGGGGCGAAAGCTCTGGGGCCAACGTCCTGACTTTC
TRBJ2-7 | TRBD1 | - | TRBV27 | CASSWGQGYEQYF | TGTGCCAGCAGTTGGGGACAGGGCTACGAGCAGTACTTC
TRBJ2-5 | - | few | TRBV20-1 | CSATQQETQYF | TGCAGTGCTACCCAGCAAGAGACCCAGTACTTC
TRBJ2-5 | - | - | TRBV9 | CASSPSLGEGETQYF | TGTGCCAGCAGCCCAAGCCTGGGCGAAGGGGAGACCCAGTACTTC
TRBJ1-2 | - | - | TRBV5-1 | CASSLTGQVGYTF | TGCGCCAGCAGCTTGACGGGGCAAGTAGGCTACACCTTC
TRBJ1-2 | TRBD1 | - | TRBV5-6 | CASSYPGRTGPWDGYTF | TGTGCCAGCAGCTACCCTGGGCGGACAGGCCCCTGGGATGGCTACACCTTC
TRBJ2-3 | - | - | TRBV7-2 | CASSSEGGFADTQYF | TGTGCCAGCAGCTCGGAGGGGGGATTTGCAGATACGCAGTATTTT
TRBJ1-4 | - | few | TRBV30 | CAWSVSGTNEKLFF | TGTGCCTGGAGTGTATCGGGAACTAATGAAAAACTGTTTTTT
TRBJ2-5 | - | few | TRBV18 | CASSPQETQYF | TGTGCCAGCTCACCACAAGAGACCCAGTACTTC
TRBJ2-1 | TRBD2 | many | TRBV7-3 | CASSLRLAASNEQFF | TGTGCCAGCAGCTTACGGCTAGCGGCTTCCAATGAGCAGTTCTTC
TRBJ1-6 | - | few | TRBV30 | CAWNPESGISYNSPLHF | TGTGCCTGGAACCCCGAATCGGGGATCTCCTATAATTCACCCCTCCACTTT
TRBJ1-2 | TRBD1 | - | TRBV5-1 | CASSLDGQGLYGYTF | TGCGCCAGCAGCTTGGACGGACAGGGGCTTTATGGCTACACCTTC
TRBJ1-4 | TRBD1 | - | TRBV6-5 | CASSYSVSTGGEKLFF | TGTGCCAGCAGTTACTCGGTGTCGACAGGGGGCGAAAAACTGTTTTTT
TRBJ1-1 | - | - | TRBV18 | CASSLDTPGSTEAFF | TGTGCCAGCTCGCTAGATACCCCAGGGTCCACTGAAGCTTTCTTT
TRBJ1-1 | - | - | TRBV30 | CAWRQGTAEAFF | TGTGCCTGGAGACAGGGTACCGCTGAAGCTTTCTTT
TRBJ2-1 | - | - | TRBV30 | CAWSITNEQFF | TGTGCCTGGAGTATAACGAATGAGCAGTTCTTC
TRBJ1-1 | - | - | TRBV5-1 | CASGGLNTEAFF | TGCGCCAGCGGGGGATTGAACACTGAAGCTTTCTTT
TRBJ2-5 | TRBD1 | - | TRBV7-3 | CASSLGTVGETQYF | TGTGCCAGCAGCTTAGGGACAGTTGGCGAGACCCAGTACTTC
TRBJ2-6 | - | - | TRBV7-2 | CASSRDVSGANVLTF | TGTGCCAGCAGCCGGGACGTCTCTGGGGCCAACGTCCTGACTTTC